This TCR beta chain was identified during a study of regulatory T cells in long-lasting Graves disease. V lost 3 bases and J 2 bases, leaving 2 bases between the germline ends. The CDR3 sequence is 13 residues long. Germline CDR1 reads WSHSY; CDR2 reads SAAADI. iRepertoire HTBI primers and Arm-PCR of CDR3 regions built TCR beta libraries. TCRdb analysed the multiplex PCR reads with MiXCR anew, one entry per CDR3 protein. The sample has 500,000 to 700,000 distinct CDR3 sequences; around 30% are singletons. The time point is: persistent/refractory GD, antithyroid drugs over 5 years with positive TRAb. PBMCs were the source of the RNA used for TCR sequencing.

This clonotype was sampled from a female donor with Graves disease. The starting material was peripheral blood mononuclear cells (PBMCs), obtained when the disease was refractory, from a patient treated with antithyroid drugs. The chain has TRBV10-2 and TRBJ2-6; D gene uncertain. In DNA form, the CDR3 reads TGCGCCAGCAGTGACCCTGGGGCCAACGTCCTGACTTTC. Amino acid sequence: CASSDPGANVLTF.